The sample holds one count of the clone carrying this T cell receptor beta chain. Its specificity is unknown. One junction end does not reproduce the germline sequence, and a read error may be involved. Sequenced by immunoSEQ multiplex PCR; TCRdb stores in-frame clones only, minus some. The sample carries over 200,000 clones, around 86% recorded once. Germline V gene lookup returns CDR1 MGHRA and CDR2 YSYEKL. The CDR3 totals 12 residues. The sample belongs to a study of cytomegalovirus exposure and HLA in healthy donors. Study summary: Both the 120 or so validation repertoires and the 666 first-cohort repertoires used the same platform, as reported by a later analysis.

Study-wide results and limits: Cytomegalovirus status was reportedly diagnosed by the classifier with high sensitivity and specificity.

The material sequenced was PBMCs. The TCR sequence derives from a woman in her late teens or twenties in good health and CMV-seropositive. This chain connects TRBV4-1 to TRBJ2-7, with TRBD1 as a possible D gene (6 bases). Here the CDR3 DNA reads TGCGCCAGCCCGCCCGGACAGTGGTCCCCCCCCTTC. This gives the protein CASPPGQWSPPF.